This TCR beta chain is drawn from a study of T cells after yellow fever vaccination. Note on this clonotype: A much larger clonotype is one base distant, so this may be a read error.

MiXCR, run by TCRdb on the 5' RACE reads, gives a single entry per CDR3 protein. The sample yields over 300,000 distinct CDR3 sequences, 3.6% seen once. Material: PBMCs, obtained on the day of the yellow fever booster vaccination. The TCR sequence derives from a young man who received the YFV17D yellow fever vaccine.

The CDR3 loop reads CASSPGDTEAFF. In DNA form, the CDR3 reads TGTGCCAGCTCACCAGGGGACACTGAAGCTTTCTTT. The V gene is TRBV18, the J gene TRBJ1-1; D is ambiguous. V shed 2 bases and J shed 3 bases, with 4 bases lying between them. The CDR3 has 12 residues. CDR1 is KGHSH and CDR2 is LQKENI in the germline V gene.